One T cell receptor (beta chain) is described in this entry. Its cognate antigen has yet to be identified. No per-base quality is available; no much larger clone lies one base away. This sample stems from a study of cytomegalovirus exposure and HLA in healthy donors (dated by TCRdb to 2016 to 2017). At the level of the whole study: A later analysis indicated that the roughly 130 validation repertoires were generated on the platform also employed for the 650 to 850 repertoires of the first cohort. The study aimed to test whether cataloging public T cell receptors could reveal signatures of past pathogen exposure. A separate validation cohort of more than 100 different subjects was used in addition to the roughly 670-subject first cohort. To predict cytomegalovirus infection status, the study brought together high-throughput TCR immunosequencing, statistical association of individual TCRs with disease status, and machine learning.

V is cut back by 3 bases and J by 4 bases, with 7 bases in the junction unmatched. Its CDR3 holds 15 amino acids, cysteine through phenylalanine. CDR3 DNA is the only sequence kept; it has 45 bases, read in frame from the first base. CDR1 and CDR2 are read off the germline V gene (reference sequence) as LNHDA and SQIVND. The library was prepared using the immunoSEQ multiplex PCR assay. For the original study's pipeline: A statistical classification framework was built for diagnosing cytomegalovirus status from the catalog of TCR beta chain sequences. TCRdb stores this immuneACCESS table with in-frame sequences only. Part of the clones is absent; in the studies checked, under half of the shortfall reflects unresolved V genes, and no reason is known for the rest. Clone size and the V and J calls come from that table; the DNA yielded D and trimming. This sample lists some 56,000 clones; over 85% were detected once. In total, the top ten clones hold about 1% of the sample.

The donors belonged to the validation cohort of about 120 subjects, which was separate from the roughly 670-subject first cohort. Results the study describes overall, beyond this receptor: According to the authors, the approach could potentially be generalized to other disease states and immunological phenotypes. A later analysis found that TCRs clustered in the first cohort also tended to co-occur in the roughly 120 validation repertoires, with approximately 95% of cluster scores above 0. Most TCR sequences were observed very rarely across donors, whereas some public TCRs were present in many individuals. A few of the identified cytomegalovirus-associated TCR beta chains were confirmed in vitro to be specific for cytomegalovirus antigens. A later analysis had no HLA typing for the validation cohort, so co-occurrence there was scored across all 110 or so repertoires. In the study, around 150 TCR beta chains were listed as associated with cytomegalovirus. Cytomegalovirus status was reported to be diagnosed by the classifier with high specificity and sensitivity in both the original and validation cohorts.

Material for sequencing was PBMCs. The chain uses TRBV19 and TRBJ1-2; the junction holds 8 bases that match TRBD1. This sequence originates from a man aged 18-30 years in good health and CMV-seronegative. The DNA sequence reads TGTGCCAGTAGTATGTCTTCGGGACAGGCCTATGGCTACACCTTC. It codes for CASSMSSGQAYGYTF.